The entry below gives a single TCR beta chain sequence along with its context. Using RNA template, CDR3s of TCR alpha and beta were amplified with iRepertoire arm-PCR. MiXCR was run by TCRdb on the multiplex PCR reads, yielding one entry per CDR3 protein. Of about 140,000 distinct CDR3 sequences listed, about two fifths are singletons. These data come from a study of glioma-infiltrating T cells. The germline gives CDR1 LNHDA, CDR2 SQIVND (reference sequence). The CDR3 has 14 residues. V shed 7 bases, J shed 5 bases, and the junction held 6 bases outside the gene matches. The specimen was glioma tissue, nonneoplastic brain tissue, or PBMCs (not recorded which). This TCR was sampled from a human donor with low-grade glioma or glioblastoma, undergoing nonglioma brain surgery, or in good health (not recorded which). The chain recombines TRBV19 with TRBJ2-2, with 8 bases matching TRBD1. CDR3 residues: CASNPTGETGELFF. For the CDR3, the DNA is TGTGCCAGTAACCCGACAGGGGAAACCGGGGAGCTGTTTTTT.